This TCR beta chain was obtained from a study of PD-1 blockade in mismatch repair-deficient tumors. V was pared by 2 bases and J by 2 bases, with 10 bases between. The CDR3 length is 14 residues. CDR1 and CDR2 (germline): MDHEN, SYDVKM. Sequencing used immunoSEQ multiplex PCR; TCRdb keeps in-frame clones, though not all of them. Of some 130,000 clones listed, 88% are singletons. The receptor's source is an adult with mismatch repair-deficient cancer. The sample consisted of peripheral blood, taken just over 70 weeks after starting pembrolizumab. The rearrangement links TRBV28 to TRBJ2-7; unclear D gene. CDR3 DNA: TGTGCCAGCAGTTTAATCGCGGTACCCTACGAGCAGTACTTC. It translates to CASSLIAVPYEQYF.